This T cell receptor beta chain appears in the sequencing data of a study of blood T cell repertoires in COVID-19. Study background: Samples of COVID-19 (acute and convalescent) were obtained from the United States, Italy and Spain. Sample material is recorded as cDNA or gDNA derived from T cells, B-cell-depleted T cells, or PBMCs.

Seattle enrolled patients during active infection and tracked them longitudinally. Germline lookup yields CDR1 LNHNV and CDR2 YYDKDF (reference sequence). The CDR3 covers 15 residues. V was shortened by 11 bases and J by 3 bases, with 21 bases between the two germline ends. In the original workflow: Quantification of nucleated cells was approximated via reference gene primer amplification. Only in-frame clones appear in the TCRdb table, and some are missing; sequencing was by immunoSEQ multiplex PCR. For V, J and clone size, that table is used; D and trimming come from the DNA. The data contain approximately 340,000 clones, 87% of them singletons.

This TCR was sampled from a man younger than 40 with COVID-19, enrolled during active disease. Specimen: peripheral blood. The chain joins TRBV15 to TRBJ2-3, with no clear D. The CDR3 protein is CAAKTEVCETDTQYF. CDR3 DNA: TGTGCCGCTAAAACTGAGGTGTGCGAAACAGATACGCAGTATTTT.